Listed here is a single T cell receptor beta chain. The data were obtained in a study of blood T cell repertoires in COVID-19. Overall study context: The study drew acute and convalescent COVID-19 samples from the United States, Italy and Spain.

This CDR3 has 17 residues. Germline V gene lookup returns CDR1 LGHDT and CDR2 YNNKEL (reference sequence). The trim removed 3 bases at V and 5 bases at J, leaving 10 bases unmatched. In the authors' workflow: Nucleated cell counts were estimated from reference gene primer amplification. Using immunoSEQ multiplex PCR, the repertoire was profiled, and TCRdb retains in-frame clones only, with some absent. D and trimming come from the DNA, and the V and J calls and clone size come from that table. The sample holds over 100,000 clones, around nine tenths seen once. The chain has TRBV3-1 (or the pseudogene TRBV3-2) and TRBJ2-1, with TRBD2 identical over 10 bases. Sequences were obtained from peripheral blood. The source of this sequence is a man aged 40-55 years with acute or convalescent COVID-19. In DNA form, the CDR3 reads TGTGCCAGCAGCCAGACCCCCGGGACTAGCGTAAACAATGAGCAGTTCTTC. Translated: CASSQTPGTSVNNEQFF.